This T cell receptor (beta chain) was sequenced for a study of sequential checkpoint blockade in melanoma. Indicated treatment: randomized to nivolumab then ipilimumab (arm A) or the reverse (arm B). DNA-damaging chemotherapy had not been given to any patient beforehand. The CDR3 totals 11 residues. Trimming took off 0 bases at V and 7 bases at J, with 4 bases between the two ends. Germline-derived CDR1 and CDR2 are SGHNT and YYREEE (reference sequence). Here immunoSEQ multiplex PCR was the method, and the copy in TCRdb shows in-frame clones only, minus some. The sample shows some 30,000 clones, more than 70% of them seen only once.

The chain combines TRBV5-4 with TRBJ1-1; no clear D. The sample was CD8+ T cells sorted from blood (inferred from file names), taken from a patient given nivolumab and ipilimumab in sequence. The sequence came from a human donor with melanoma. CDR3 amino acids: CASSLVLEAFF. In DNA form, the CDR3 reads TGTGCCAGCAGCTTGGTTCTTGAAGCTTTCTTT.